This is a list of T cell receptor beta chains from one sample in a study of blood T cell repertoires in COVID-19. Some clones are missing from TCRdb's copy, which holds only in-frame ones; the method was immunoSEQ multiplex PCR. Of roughly 25,000 clones detected, over 60% appear once; the ten largest clones hold approximately 40%. The sample comprised peripheral blood. These receptors all come from a woman of 80 years or more with acute or convalescent COVID-19. Both conserved end residues are part of each CDR3. The D gene is left open where the match is weak. Not all rows give a size; the values are once, few, many and, for expanded clones, a class.

d_call j_call clone_size v_call cdr3_aa cdr3_nt
. TRBJ1-2 many TRBV16 CASSQSMGGAPNF TGTGCCAGCAGCCAATCGATGGGGGGAGCCCCAAACTTC
. TRBJ2-3 few TRBV28 CASIQGDTQYF TGTGCCAGCATTCAGGGGGATACGCAGTATTTT
. TRBJ1-1 . TRBV6-5 CASSYSGTHMNTEAFF TGTGCCAGCAGTTACTCCGGGACACATATGAACACTGAAGCTTTCTTT
. TRBJ1-1 . TRBV5-1 CASSPPLNTEAFF TGCGCCAGCAGCCCGCCTCTAAACACTGAAGCTTTCTTT
. TRBJ2-1 . TRBV7-2 CASSLALSGYYNEQFF TGTGCCAGCAGCTTAGCCCTCAGCGGGTACTACAATGAGCAGTTCTTC
. TRBJ1-2 . TRBV19 CASSIDLDGGGNYGYTF TGTGCCAGTAGTATAGATCTCGACGGGGGAGGGAACTATGGCTACACCTTC
TRBD1 TRBJ2-7 few TRBV2 CASRGLPGTDVSYEQYF TGTGCCAGCAGGGGCCTTCCAGGGACAGACGTTTCCTACGAGCAGTACTTC
. TRBJ2-7 . TRBV27 CASSLRSGFREEQYF TGTGCCAGCAGCTTAAGGAGTGGTTTCCGCGAGGAGCAGTACTTC
TRBD1 TRBJ2-7 . TRBV29-1 CSVETDRDYEQYF TGCAGCGTTGAAACGGACAGGGATTACGAGCAGTACTTC
TRBD1 TRBJ1-1 . TRBV19 CATLPGTGKSNTEAFF TGTGCCACCCTCCCCGGGACAGGAAAGTCGAACACTGAAGCTTTCTTT
. TRBJ1-1 . TRBV18 CASSQGGRNTEAFF TGTGCCAGCTCACAGGGAGGGCGAAACACTGAAGCTTTCTTT
TRBD1 TRBJ1-4 . TRBV27 CASSRNRGKGEKLFF TGTGCCAGCAGTCGGAACAGGGGGAAAGGTGAAAAACTGTTTTTT
. TRBJ2-1 few TRBV5-1 CASSLGQDYNEQFF TGCGCCAGCAGCTTGGGGCAGGACTACAATGAGCAGTTCTTC
. TRBJ2-1 . TRBV5-1 CASSRQGANEQFF TGCGCCAGCAGCAGGCAAGGGGCCAATGAGCAGTTCTTC
TRBD1 TRBJ2-7 . TRBV27 CASSLSEIQGEQYF TGTGCCAGCAGTTTATCGGAAATACAGGGGGAGCAGTACTTC
. TRBJ1-2 . TRBV9 CASSKPLGLAFNYGYTF TGTGCCAGCAGCAAACCACTGGGACTAGCTTTTAACTATGGCTACACCTTC
. TRBJ1-1 . TRBV9 CASSVHEDTEAFF TGTGCCAGCAGCGTACATGAGGACACTGAAGCTTTCTTT
. TRBJ1-6 . TRBV7-2 CASSLDAGLSPLHF TGTGCCAGCAGCTTAGACGCGGGTCTCTCTCCCCTCCACTTT
. TRBJ1-6 . TRBV5-5 CASSLQDNSPLHF TGTGCCAGCAGCTTACAGGATAATTCACCCCTCCACTTT
. TRBJ2-5 few TRBV7-7 CASSSLASPQVLETQYF TGTGCTAGCAGCAGCTTAGCCAGCCCACAGGTACTGGAGACCCAGTACTTC
. TRBJ2-3 . TRBV6-5 CASKTGHLSPDTQYF TGTGCCAGCAAAACGGGACACCTTTCACCAGATACGCAGTATTTT
. TRBJ2-7 . TRBV9 CASSSRATDAPRYF TGTGCCAGCAGCTCCCGAGCGACTGACGCCCCGCGGTACTTC
TRBD1 TRBJ2-2 . TRBV19 CASSKRTGNTGELFF TGTGCCAGTAGTAAACGGACAGGGAACACCGGGGAGCTGTTTTTT
TRBD1 TRBJ1-6 . TRBV5-4 CASNTGQGNSPLHF TGTGCCAGCAACACGGGACAGGGGAATTCACCCCTCCACTTT
. TRBJ1-2 few TRBV21-1 CASSKGGYGYTF TGTGCCAGCAGCAAAGGCGGTTATGGCTACACCTTC
. TRBJ1-5 . TRBV28 CASSLFRASGNQPQHF TGTGCCAGCAGTTTATTTAGGGCTAGCGGCAATCAGCCCCAGCATTTT
TRBD2 TRBJ2-1 . TRBV14 CASSPVAGRGEQFF TGTGCCAGCAGCCCCGTAGCGGGAAGGGGTGAGCAGTTCTTC
. TRBJ2-2 . TRBV6-6 CASSPHFDRAADTGELFF TGTGCCAGCAGTCCCCATTTCGATCGAGCTGCGGACACCGGGGAGCTGTTTTTT
TRBD1 TRBJ2-3 . TRBV5-1 CASSLGDSPVGTTDTQYF TGCGCCAGCAGCTTGGGGGACAGCCCTGTGGGGACCACAGATACGCAGTATTTT
TRBD1 TRBJ1-6 . TRBV9 CASSGTGANSPLHF TGTGCCAGCAGCGGGACAGGGGCCAATTCACCCCTCCACTTT
. TRBJ2-2 . TRBV7-9 CASSSGHPRAGELFF TGTGCCAGCAGCTCGGGACATCCGAGGGCCGGGGAGCTGTTTTTT
TRBD2 TRBJ2-5 . TRBV19 CASSTGLAEETQYF TGTGCCAGTAGTACGGGACTAGCGGAAGAGACCCAGTACTTC
. TRBJ2-7 . TRBV6-6 CASSYTSGTYDEQYF TGTGCCAGCAGTTACACATCCGGGACTTACGACGAGCAGTACTTC
. TRBJ2-3 . TRBV6-6 CASSYTGEGTDTQYF TGTGCCAGCAGTTACACGGGAGAAGGCACAGATACGCAGTATTTT
. TRBJ2-5 . TRBV18 CASSPPGLQGTQYF TGTGCCAGCTCACCACCGGGACTGCAGGGGACCCAGTACTTC
. TRBJ2-2 . TRBV12-5 CASGLRGFTNTGELFF TGTGCTAGTGGTCTTAGGGGCTTTACAAACACCGGGGAGCTGTTTTTT
TRBD2 TRBJ2-1 once TRBV6-1 CASSELAGDNEQFF TGTGCCAGCAGTGAGCTAGCGGGGGACAATGAGCAGTTCTTC
. TRBJ2-7 . TRBV6-2/TRBV6-3 CASSWTERSEQYF TGTGCCAGCAGCTGGACCGAGCGGAGCGAGCAGTACTTC
. TRBJ2-3 . TRBV3-1/TRBV3-2 CASSQVVSDTQYF TGTGCCAGCAGCCAAGTCGTCTCAGATACGCAGTATTTT
. TRBJ2-3 . TRBV4-1 CASSQRTADTDTQYF TGCGCCAGCAGCCAACGGACAGCGGACACAGATACGCAGTATTTT
TRBD1 TRBJ1-4 . TRBV7-2 CASSLWTGVVEKLFF TGTGCCAGCAGCTTATGGACAGGGGTGGTTGAAAAACTGTTTTTT
. TRBJ2-7 . TRBV6-5 CASSYVAYGEQYF TGTGCCAGCAGTTACGTAGCCTACGGCGAGCAGTACTTC
. TRBJ1-1 . TRBV10-3 CAISDRGGAGTEAFF TGTGCCATCAGTGACCGTGGCGGGGCCGGTACTGAAGCTTTCTTT
TRBD2 TRBJ2-3 . TRBV3-1/TRBV3-2 CASSQDPSQRGGGDTQYF TGTGCCAGCAGCCAAGACCCTTCCCAGCGGGGGGGCGGGGATACGCAGTATTTT
. TRBJ2-5 . TRBV19 CASSIIHQETQYF TGTGCCAGTAGTATAATCCATCAAGAGACCCAGTACTTC
. TRBJ1-1 . TRBV7-2 CASSLVVGANTEAFF TGTGCCAGCAGCTTAGTGGTAGGGGCAAACACTGAAGCTTTCTTT